These 10 T cell receptor beta chains came from one sample sequenced in a study of technical replicates of blood from a few donors. Sequencing used immunoSEQ multiplex PCR; TCRdb keeps in-frame clones, though not all of them. Among approximately 93,000 clones listed, around 94% were seen once. Sequenced input: T cells isolated from PBMCs. These receptors came from a human donor in good health.

The J gene is TRBJ2-2, the V gene TRBV4-1, with TRBD2 identical over 10 bases. Per germline, CDR1 MGHRA and CDR2 YSYEKL. J gave up 4 bases and V 1 base, and 3 bases lay outside the gene matches. The CDR3 has 16 amino acids. CDR3 DNA sequence: TGCGCCAGCAGCCAAGCTAGCGGGGGTAGCACCGGGGAGCTGTTTTTT. It specifies CASSQASGGSTGELFF.

The chain links TRBV11-2 to TRBJ2-1; D is perhaps TRBD1 (5 bases). The length of the CDR3 is 15 residues. V was clipped by 7 bases and J by 0 bases, with 13 bases between them. Germline lookup yields CDR1 SGHAT and CDR2 FQNNGV. Here the CDR3 reads CASIPQGLSYNEQFF. For the CDR3, the DNA is TGTGCCAGCATCCCTCAGGGCCTCTCCTACAATGAGCAGTTCTTC.

This clone has just one count. CDR3 DNA: TGCGCCAGCAGCCCCAGCGCTGACACTGAAGCTTTCTTT. Translated, it gives CASSPSADTEAFF. The rearrangement links TRBV5-1 to TRBJ1-1; D gene ambiguous. The CDR3 sequence is 13 residues long. Trimming took 4 bases from V and 3 from J, leaving 10 bases between them. Per the germline V gene, CDR1 is SGHRS and CDR2 is YFSETQ.

This chain uses TRBV4-1 with TRBJ2-7; D gene unclear. This CDR3 has 16 residues. Trimming stripped 1 base from V and 0 bases from J, with 13 bases between. CDR1 MGHRA and CDR2 YSYEKL come from the germline V gene. CDR3 sequence: CASSQGLASVSYEQYF. CDR3 bases: TGCGCCAGCAGCCAAGGACTGGCCTCTGTCTCCTACGAGCAGTACTTC.

The chain joins TRBV7-9 to TRBJ2-3; perhaps TRBD2 as D (5 bases). This CDR3 is built from 19 residues. The germline V and J ends were trimmed by 3 bases and 0 bases, with 22 bases remaining between them. From germline, CDR1 is SEHNR and CDR2 FQNEAQ (reference sequence). Here the CDR3 reads CASSLRSGKPTRSTDTQYF. The CDR3 DNA reads as TGTGCCAGCAGCTTGAGATCCGGGAAGCCGACCCGGAGCACAGATACGCAGTATTTT. The whole variable domain, filled in from reference TRBV7-9 and TRBJ2-3, reads DTGVSQNPRHKITKRGQNVTFRCDPISEHNRLYWYRQTLGQGPEFLTYFQNEAQLEKSRLLSDRFSAERPKGSFSTLEIQRTEQGDSAMYLCASSLRSGKPTRSTDTQYFGPGTRLTVL.

V and J are TRBV10-2 and TRBJ2-7, with D unclear. The CDR3 is 11 residues long. Per germline, CDR1 WSHSY and CDR2 SAAADI. Trimming removed 5 bases at V and 7 bases at J, with 9 bases between. CDR3 residues: CASSTAGEQYF. CDR3 DNA: TGCGCCAGCAGTACTGCTGGTGAGCAGTACTTC.

This chain links TRBV2 with TRBJ2-5, with D perhaps TRBD1 (6 bases). Germline values: CDR1 SNHLY, CDR2 FYNNEI. The ends were cut back, 5 bases at V and 4 bases at J, with 14 bases in the middle. CDR3 length: 14 amino acids. CDR3 bases: TGTGCCAGCAGTTACACAGGCAGGGGAGAGACCCAGTACTTC. This translates into CASSYTGRGETQYF.

The chain carries TRBV5-1 and TRBJ2-7, with 8 bases aligning to TRBD1. The length of the CDR3 is 15 residues. The germline V gene has CDR1 SGHRS and CDR2 YFSETQ. After removal of 0 bases from V and 3 bases from J, the junction contained 5 bases not matched to a gene. The chain's CDR3 is CASSLEYRGNYEQYF. The CDR3 DNA reads as TGCGCCAGCAGCTTGGAGTACAGGGGGAACTACGAGCAGTACTTC.

The rearrangement joins TRBV15 to TRBJ2-7; 7 bases fit TRBD2. Germline V CDR1 and CDR2: LNHNV, YYDKDF (reference sequence). The CDR3 has 15 amino acids. The junction had 6 bases not matched to a gene; V was cut back by 4 bases and J by 0 bases. The DNA of the CDR3 is TGTGCCACCAGCAATGGGGAGGGGTCCTCCTACGAGCAGTACTTC. Amino acids: CATSNGEGSSYEQYF.

V gene TRBV4-1 combines with J gene TRBJ2-7, with a weak D call TRBD1 (6 bases). Germline V CDR1 and CDR2: MGHRA, YSYEKL. This CDR3 has 15 amino acids. Trimming stripped 0 bases from V and 3 bases from J, with 12 bases between. CDR3 amino acids: CASSQDKQGIYEQYF. The CDR3 coding sequence is TGCGCCAGCAGCCAAGATAAACAGGGAATCTACGAGCAGTACTTC.